A selection of T cell receptor beta chains follows, all from one sample in a study of shared clonotypes between healthy human individuals. Data came from immunoSEQ multiplex PCR; TCRdb stores just in-frame clones and leaves some out. The sample lists 2 million to 3 million clones; roughly 93% were seen once. The specimen was naive CD4+ T cells from PBMCs. The receptors were sampled from a man younger than 35 in good health. Some clones in this sample may be carry-over from other donors' samples. CDR3s include the opening cysteine and the closing phenylalanine or tryptophan. A D gene is named only where the DNA matches it firmly. Clone size is not always given. Where it is, it says once, few, many or a class for expanded clones.

d_gene,v_gene,abundance,j_gene,CDR3aa,CDR3nt
-,TRBV2,few,TRBJ1-1,CASSESGRGRNTEAFF,TGTGCCAGCAGTGAGTCGGGCAGGGGTAGGAACACTGAAGCTTTCTTT
TRBD2,TRBV19,-,TRBJ2-3,CASSTSGTHTSTDTQYF,TGTGCCAGTAGTACTAGCGGAACCCACACTAGCACAGATACGCAGTATTTT
TRBD2,TRBV4-1,-,TRBJ2-5,CASSQALREAETQYF,TGCGCCAGCAGCCAAGCTCTACGGGAGGCAGAGACCCAGTACTTC
-,TRBV2,-,TRBJ1-2,CASSPLTERYGYTF,TGTGCCAGCAGTCCGCTGACGGAACGATATGGCTACACCTTC
-,TRBV2,-,TRBJ2-5,CASSATGFQETQYF,TGTGCCAGCAGCGCTACAGGATTTCAAGAGACCCAGTACTTC
-,TRBV10-3,-,TRBJ2-7,CAIKEGAYEQYF,TGTGCCATCAAAGAAGGAGCCTACGAGCAGTACTTC
-,TRBV12-5,-,TRBJ2-5,CASGFSGEETQYF,TGTGCTAGTGGTTTTTCCGGGGAAGAGACCCAGTACTTC
-,TRBV10-1,-,TRBJ2-6,CASSEGSGANVLTF,TGCGCCAGCAGTGAGGGATCTGGGGCCAACGTCCTGACTTTC
-,TRBV9,-,TRBJ2-1,CASSVSGYNEQFF,TGTGCCAGCAGCGTATCCGGATACAATGAGCAGTTCTTC
-,TRBV11-1,-,TRBJ1-4,CASSLRTATNEKLFF,TGTGCCAGCAGTTTAAGGACCGCAACTAATGAAAAACTGTTTTTT
TRBD1,TRBV6-1,-,TRBJ2-7,CASSEVLWTGSPYEQYF,TGTGCCAGCAGTGAAGTTCTTTGGACAGGGAGTCCCTACGAGCAGTACTTC
TRBD1,TRBV6-4,once,TRBJ1-4,CASSSGTGKVGEKLFF,TGTGCCAGCAGTTCCGGGACAGGGAAAGTCGGTGAAAAACTGTTTTTT
TRBD1,TRBV5-4,-,TRBJ2-7,CASSSTGTGVYEQYF,TGTGCCAGCAGCTCGACCGGGACAGGGGTCTACGAGCAGTACTTC
-,TRBV7-9,-,TRBJ2-7,CASSFGTQAYEQYF,TGTGCCAGCAGCTTTGGGACACAGGCCTACGAGCAGTACTTC